This T cell receptor beta chain was profiled in a study of human T cells and chemical hapten exposure. Study results and limitations: Controls had significantly fewer large CDR3 similarity clusters than were formed by expanded TCRs. TCRs above 1 in 1000 frequency stayed constant with DPC sensitization.

Trimming removed 6 bases at V and 1 base at J, with 12 bases between. In germline, CDR1 is LNHDA, CDR2 SQIVND (reference sequence). The CDR3 covers 14 residues. TCRdb re-called the RACE reads through MiXCR, storing one row per CDR3 protein. The sample yields approximately 260,000 distinct CDR3 sequences, over 7.5% seen once. Time point here: pre-sensitization, week 0. Regarding treatment: therapeutic diphenylcyclopropenone sensitization with weekly scalp DPC. To note about this clonotype: Its target is not known.

Source: whole blood, taken in connection with sensitization to the hapten diphenylcyclopropenone (DPC). The clonotype was recovered from a man between 18 and 29 years old with alopecia areata. Some clones in this sample may be carry-over from other donors' samples. The chain joins TRBV19 to TRBJ1-1; weak D call: TRBD1 (5 bases). The CDR3 sequence: CASSPRGGNTEAFF. The CDR3, as DNA: TGTGCCAGTAGCCCCCGGGGCGGGAACACTGAAGCTTTCTTT.